These 17 T cell receptor beta chains originate from one sample sequenced in a study of graft-versus-host responses after intestinal transplantation. Generated by immunoSEQ multiplex PCR, the TCRdb table keeps only in-frame clones and is missing some. The sample records about 6,900 clones, approximately 25% being singletons. Sequencing was performed on alloreactive CD4+ T cells from a mixed lymphocyte reaction culture, taken before transplantation. As to subset: CFSE-low proliferating T cells sorted from roughly 6-day pre-transplant mixed lymphocyte reaction (GvH or HvG direction). These receptors originate from a human patient who was an organ donor for intestinal transplantation.

This chain joins TRBV11-2 and TRBJ2-5, with D uncertain. Germline loops: CDR1 SGHAT, CDR2 FQNNGV. V was cut by 1 base and J by 2 bases, with 5 bases left in between. CDR3 size: 13 residues. In nucleotides, the CDR3 is TGTGCCAGCAGCTTAGGGTTTCAAGAGACCCAGTACTTC. Protein: CASSLGFQETQYF.

The sample holds a few counts of this clone. Written as DNA, the CDR3 is TGTGCCAGCAGCGTAAACCAAGAGACCCAGTACTTC. It yields the protein CASSVNQETQYF. The rearrangement links TRBV7-9 to TRBJ2-5; D not certain. V was trimmed by 5 bases and J by 0 bases, leaving 4 bases between them. The CDR3 runs to 12 residues. Germline CDR1 is SEHNR and CDR2 is FQNEAQ (reference sequence). The whole variable domain, remainder taken from reference TRBV7-9 and TRBJ2-5, is DTGVSQNPRHKITKRGQNVTFRCDPISEHNRLYWYRQTLGQGPEFLTYFQNEAQLEKSRLLSDRFSAERPKGSFSTLEIQRTEQGDSAMYLCASSVNQETQYFGPGTRLLVL.

J is TRBJ2-7 and V is TRBV4-3; a possible D gene is TRBD2 (6 bases). The CDR3 sequence is 13 residues long. V dropped 3 bases and J dropped 6 bases, with 12 bases sitting between them. Per germline, CDR1 LGHNA and CDR2 YSLEER. As DNA, the CDR3 is TGCGCCAGCAGCCAGAACGGAGGGAGCGAGCAGTACTTC. As protein: CASSQNGGSEQYF.

The chain couples TRBV30 to TRBJ1-2, with no clear D. This CDR3 region has 14 residues. V gave up 0 bases and J gave up 4 bases, with 12 bases separating them. Per germline, CDR1 GTSNPN and CDR2 SVGIG (reference sequence). In DNA form, the CDR3 reads TGTGCCTGGAGTGTACCGTCCCGGAGCTATGGCTACACCTTC. It specifies CAWSVPSRSYGYTF.

This clone appeared a few times. A read error is possible here, since a much larger clone lies one base away. The rearrangement links TRBV2 to TRBJ1-5, with a weak D call TRBD1 (5 bases). Germline CDR1 is SNHLY and CDR2 is FYNNEI. V lost 3 bases to trimming and J lost 5 bases, with 14 bases between them. The CDR3 totals 15 residues. CDR3 in amino acids: CASSDLAGCYQPQHF. CDR3 DNA: TGTGCCAGCAGTGATCTTGCAGGGTGTTATCAGCCCCAGCATTTT.

This chain joins TRBV10-3 and TRBJ2-1; D possibly uses TRBD1 or TRBD2 (5 bases each). Germline V gene lookup returns CDR1 ENHRY and CDR2 SYGVKD. The CDR3 consists of 13 residues. The germline V and J ends were trimmed by 7 bases and 6 bases, with 13 bases remaining between them. The CDR3 spells CAIISPRGNEQFF. The DNA of the CDR3 is TGTGCCATCATAAGTCCGAGGGGCAATGAGCAGTTCTTC.

This clone has just a few counts. CDR3 sequence reads: CASSSLAGQETQYF. The DNA of the CDR3 is TGTGCCAGTAGTAGTTTGGCAGGCCAAGAGACCCAGTACTTC. This chain links TRBV19 with TRBJ2-5; no clear D gene. The ends were cut back, 4 bases at V and 1 base at J, with 10 bases in the middle. The CDR3 runs 14 residues. Germline assignment: CDR1 LNHDA and CDR2 SQIVND (reference sequence).

The chain links TRBV7-9 to TRBJ2-1, with D hard to call. This CDR3 is built from 15 residues. Deletions cut 0 bases from V and 0 bases from J, with 6 bases between. CDR1 is SEHNR and CDR2 is FQNEAQ in the germline V gene (reference sequence). The CDR3 DNA reads as TGTGCCAGCAGCTTAGCCTATAGCTCCTACAATGAGCAGTTCTTC. This translates into CASSLAYSSYNEQFF.

Sample share makes this clone medium-sized. The chain is built from TRBV7-3 and TRBJ2-7; 8 bases agree with TRBD1. The germline gives CDR1 SGHTA, CDR2 FQGTGA. This CDR3 contains 13 residues. V shed 3 bases, J shed 5 bases, and the junction held 3 bases outside the gene matches. The CDR3 sequence is CASSFDRGDEQYF. CDR3 coding DNA: TGTGCCAGCAGCTTCGACAGGGGTGACGAGCAGTACTTC.

The rearrangement uses TRBV19 and TRBJ2-3; 9 bases map to TRBD2. The J segment lost 2 bases and the V segment lost 2 bases, leaving 2 bases of the junction unmatched. CDR1 and CDR2 (germline): LNHDA, SQIVND (reference sequence). The CDR3 sequence is 15 residues long. The CDR3 DNA reads as TGTGCCAGTAGTATACTAGCGGGACCCACAGATACGCAGTATTTT. This translates into CASSILAGPTDTQYF.

With regard to this clone: The junction departs from the called germline gene at one end, perhaps through a read error. J is TRBJ2-2 and V is TRBV5-4; TRBD2 matches 11 bases. The germline CDR1 and CDR2 sequences are SGHNT and YYREEE (reference sequence). The CDR3 has 14 residues. CDR3 DNA: TGCGCCAGCAGCCGGACTAGCGGGACCGGGGAGCTGTTTTTT. Residues: CASSRTSGTGELFF.

As for this clone: This clone may be a read error of a much larger clone one base away. V usage is TRBV2 and J usage is TRBJ1-2, with D possibly TRBD1 on 6 matching bases. Germline CDR1 SNHLY, CDR2 FYNNEI. The CDR3 has 13 amino acids. This CDR3 reads CASRAWGAGGYAF. The CDR3 region has the DNA TGTGCCAGCAGAGCCTGGGGGGCGGGAGGCTACGCCTTC.

J is TRBJ2-1 and V is TRBV2; D may be TRBD1 (5 bases). Germline V gene data show CDR1 as SNHLY and CDR2 as FYNNEI. V was shortened by 4 bases and J by 3 bases, with 13 bases between the two germline ends. CDR3 size: 15 residues. For the CDR3, the DNA is TGTGCCAGCAGTGGACAGCTACTCCTCTACAATGAGCAGTTCTTC. Translating gives CASSGQLLLYNEQFF.

The table lists this clone with a few counts. The chain is built from TRBV7-9 and TRBJ2-3; 10 bases fit TRBD2. Germline lookup yields CDR1 SEHNR and CDR2 FQNEAQ (reference sequence). The trim removed 5 bases at V and 2 bases at J, leaving 10 bases unmatched. This CDR3 is built from 17 residues. The CDR3: CASSLGASGSLTDTQYF. The CDR3 coding sequence is TGTGCCAGCAGCCTAGGGGCTAGCGGGAGCCTCACAGATACGCAGTATTTT.

By sample fraction, this clone is medium-sized. The J gene is TRBJ2-1, the V gene TRBV7-2; 8 positions agree with TRBD2. With 2 bases clipped from V and 0 bases from J, the junction kept 12 bases outside the gene matches. Germline CDR1 SGHTA, CDR2 FQGNSA. The CDR3 runs 19 residues. The CDR3 loop reads CASSLSSFVAGSSYNEQFF. The CDR3 coding sequence is TGTGCCAGCAGCTTATCATCCTTCGTAGCGGGGAGCTCCTACAATGAGCAGTTCTTC.

This clone has more than one count but fewer than ten. The rearrangement uses TRBV5-8 and TRBJ2-7; D unresolved. CDR1 and CDR2 (germline): SGHTS, YDEGEE. The CDR3 covers 12 residues. V shed 2 bases and J shed 3 bases, with 6 bases lying between them. The CDR3 DNA follows: TGTGCCAGCAGCTTAACGGGCTACGAGCAGTACTTC. This translates into CASSLTGYEQYF.

Concerning this clone itself: Given a much more abundant clone one base away, this may be a read error. This sample also contains other DNA sequences that code for the same CDR3. The V call is TRBV6-6, the J call TRBJ1-1; the D gene is possibly TRBD1 (5 bases). This CDR3 spans 16 amino acids. Germline V gene lookup returns CDR1 MNHNY and CDR2 SVGAGI (reference sequence). DNA of the CDR3: TGCGCCAGCAGTTACCCCCTGACGGGGGTGAACACTGAAGCTTTCTTT. This gives the protein CASSYPLTGVNTEAFF.